This TCR beta chain is drawn from a study of OX40 agonist ivuxolimab in advanced cancers. Study in general: Therapy given before enrollment (anti-PD-1, anti-PD-L1 or anti-CTLA-4) was allowed, and over 35% had some.

Findings of the study overall: There were, on average, more expanded clones in CD8+ T cells than in CD4+.

Autoimmune disease history or systemic immunosuppression barred patients. Worth noting for this clone: The antigen is unknown.

Using immunoSEQ multiplex PCR, the repertoire was profiled, and TCRdb retains in-frame clones only, with some absent. The table includes approximately 22,000 clones, roughly 90% detected once. The origin of this receptor is an adult with an advanced solid tumor such as melanoma, head and neck, liver or kidney cancer. The source material was CD4+ or CD8+ T cells sorted from blood, sampled in a trial of the OX40 agonist ivuxolimab.

The CDR3 protein is CASSYPTTVDKNIQYF. The CDR3 coding sequence is TGTGCCAGCAGTTACCCGACGACAGTTGACAAAAACATTCAGTACTTC. The gene calls are TRBV6-6 and TRBJ2-4; a possible D gene is TRBD1 (5 bases). The germline V gene encodes CDR1 MNHNY and CDR2 SVGAGI (reference sequence). V was clipped by 2 bases and J by 3 bases, with 14 bases between them. The CDR3 runs to 16 residues.